The rows below give T cell receptor beta chains drawn from one sample of a study of neurological immune-mediated disorders. TCRdb recomputed calls from the 5' RACE reads with MiXCR, one row per CDR3 protein. The table shows about 95,000 distinct CDR3 sequences, with 3.5% to 4% occurring only once. Sequences were obtained from PBMCs. The origin of the receptors is a woman in her late teens or twenties with multiple sclerosis. Each CDR3 is given with its conserved first and last residue. A D gene is named only where the DNA matches it firmly. Clone size appears in some rows only: once, few, many, or a class for an expanded clone.

many	.	TRBV12-3/TRBV12-4	TRBJ1-4	CASTRGFSTNEKLFF	TGTGCCAGCACCCGGGGCTTCTCCACTAATGAAAAACTGTTTTTT
.	TRBD1	TRBV28	TRBJ1-5	CASRRDRGENQPQHF	TGTGCCAGCAGGCGTGACAGGGGAGAAAATCAGCCCCAGCATTTT
few	.	TRBV20-1	TRBJ2-1	CSARDLDNEQFF	TGCAGTGCTAGAGATCTCGACAATGAGCAGTTCTTC
many	.	TRBV5-1	TRBJ1-2	CASSFGSNYGYTF	TGCGCCAGCAGCTTTGGGAGTAACTATGGCTACACCTTC
many	.	TRBV5-6	TRBJ2-1	CASSWRGTARLARGEQFF	TGTGCCAGCAGCTGGCGGGGAACTGCCCGGCTTGCTAGGGGTGAGCAGTTCTTC
many	TRBD1	TRBV29-1	TRBJ1-2	CSGGYRGRDGYTF	TGCAGCGGGGGGTACAGGGGGAGAGATGGCTACACCTTC
many	TRBD1	TRBV5-1	TRBJ1-1	CASSLFQGGYSEAFF	TGCGCCAGCAGCTTGTTTCAAGGGGGCTACTCTGAAGCTTTCTTT
many	TRBD1	TRBV6-2/TRBV6-3	TRBJ1-5	CASSRDRDSNQPQHF	TGTGCCAGCAGTCGGGACAGGGATAGCAATCAGCCCCAGCATTTT
many	TRBD2	TRBV20-1	TRBJ2-1	CSARDPSGRRVYNEQFF	TGCAGTGCTAGAGACCCTAGCGGGAGAAGGGTCTACAATGAGCAGTTCTTC
many	TRBD2	TRBV6-2/TRBV6-3	TRBJ2-1	CASSYLAGVPSSYNEQFF	TGTGCCAGCAGTTACCTAGCGGGAGTCCCAAGCTCCTACAATGAGCAGTTCTTC
many	.	TRBV5-1	TRBJ2-7	CASSLALGSYEQYF	TGCGCCAGCAGCTTGGCCCTCGGTTCCTACGAGCAGTACTTC
many	.	TRBV29-1	TRBJ2-2	CSVEQGNTGELFF	TGCAGCGTGGAACAGGGAAACACCGGGGAGCTGTTTTTT
many	TRBD1	TRBV6-5	TRBJ1-2	CASSYSGPPDRVGYGYTF	TGTGCCAGCAGTTACTCGGGGCCCCCGGACAGGGTGGGCTATGGCTACACCTTC
many	.	TRBV20-1	TRBJ2-1	CSARPGLYNEQFF	TGCAGTGCTAGGCCGGGACTCTACAATGAGCAGTTCTTC
many	TRBD2	TRBV4-2	TRBJ2-3	CASSQDQRELGTDTQYF	TGTGCCAGCAGCCAAGACCAGCGGGAGCTGGGCACAGATACGCAGTATTTT
.	.	TRBV18	TRBJ2-1	CASSPKGANEQFF	TGTGCCAGCTCACCCAAGGGTGCCAATGAGCAGTTCTTC